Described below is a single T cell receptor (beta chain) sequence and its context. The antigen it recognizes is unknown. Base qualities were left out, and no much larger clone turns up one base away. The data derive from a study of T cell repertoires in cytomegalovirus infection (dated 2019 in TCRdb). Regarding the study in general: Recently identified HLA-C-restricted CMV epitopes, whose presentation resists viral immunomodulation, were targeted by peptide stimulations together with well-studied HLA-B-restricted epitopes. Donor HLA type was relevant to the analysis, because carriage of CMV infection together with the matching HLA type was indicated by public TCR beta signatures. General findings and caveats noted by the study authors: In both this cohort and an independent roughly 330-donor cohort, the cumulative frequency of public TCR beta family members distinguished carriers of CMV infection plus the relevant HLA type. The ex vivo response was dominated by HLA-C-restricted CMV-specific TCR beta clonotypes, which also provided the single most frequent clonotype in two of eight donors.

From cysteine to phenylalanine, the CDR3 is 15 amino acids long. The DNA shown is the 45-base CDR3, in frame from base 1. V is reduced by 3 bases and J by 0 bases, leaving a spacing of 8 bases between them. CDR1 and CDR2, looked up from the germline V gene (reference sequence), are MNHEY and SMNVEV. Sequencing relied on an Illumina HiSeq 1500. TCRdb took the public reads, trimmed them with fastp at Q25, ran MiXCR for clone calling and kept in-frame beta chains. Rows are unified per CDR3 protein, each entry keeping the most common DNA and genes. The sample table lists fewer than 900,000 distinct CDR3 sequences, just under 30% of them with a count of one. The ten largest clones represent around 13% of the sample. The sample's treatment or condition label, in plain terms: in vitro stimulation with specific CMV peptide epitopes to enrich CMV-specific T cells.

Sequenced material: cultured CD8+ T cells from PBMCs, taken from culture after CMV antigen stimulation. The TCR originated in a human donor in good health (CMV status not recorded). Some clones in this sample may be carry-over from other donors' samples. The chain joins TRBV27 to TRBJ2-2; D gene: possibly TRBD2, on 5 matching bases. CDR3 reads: CASSFGLSNTGELFF. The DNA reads TGTGCCAGCAGTTTCGGACTGTCGAACACCGGGGAGCTGTTTTTT.